One and the same sample provided the 29 T cell receptor beta chains below, sequenced in a study of T-cell memory formation after mild COVID-19. One entry per CDR3 protein results from TCRdb running MiXCR on the 5' RACE reads. The table records about 100,000 distinct CDR3 sequences, over 8.5% of them present only once. Sequences were obtained from PBMCs or a T cell subset sorted from them (not recorded which). The receptors originated from a man younger than 30 who had mild COVID-19 (a few samples of this study predate the infection). Cell type and time point are not known.

This clonotype was detected a few times. V gene TRBV5-1 combines with J gene TRBJ2-1; 10 nucleotides align to TRBD2. The CDR3 covers 17 residues. With 3 bases clipped from V and 2 bases from J, the junction kept 8 bases outside the gene matches. The V gene's germline CDR1 is SGHRS and CDR2 YFSETQ. The CDR3 DNA reads as TGCGCCAGCAGCTCGGGCCTAGCGGGGGAGACCTACAATGAGCAGTTCTTC. Its translation: CASSSGLAGETYNEQFF.

This chain joins TRBV7-9 and TRBJ1-4; D perhaps matches TRBD1 (5 bases). Germline CDR1 SEHNR, CDR2 FQNEAQ (reference sequence). This CDR3 is 12 amino acids long. V lost 11 bases and J lost 2, with 9 bases in between. CDR3 coding DNA: TGTGCCTGGGGGTCGACTAATGAAAAACTGTTTTTT. It encodes CAWGSTNEKLFF.

The gene calls are TRBV6-2 or TRBV6-3 and TRBJ1-1; D unresolved. The germline V gene encodes CDR1 MNHEY and CDR2 SVGEGT. V was cut by 4 bases and J by 1 base, with 16 bases left in between. The CDR3 loop spans 16 amino acids. DNA of the CDR3: TGTGCCAGCAGTTCCAGTCTTTTGGGATGGAACACTGAAGCTTTCTTT. Amino acids: CASSSSLLGWNTEAFF.

In its sample, this clonotype was seen many times. The CDR3 spells CASSSQTEQYF. CDR3 DNA sequence: TGTGCCAGCAGTTCCCAGACCGAGCAGTACTTC. V usage is TRBV25-1 and J usage is TRBJ2-7; no clear D. The germline V and J ends were trimmed by 5 bases and 6 bases, with 8 bases remaining between them. Germline values: CDR1 MGHDK, CDR2 SYGVNS. This CDR3 has 11 residues.

V gene TRBV11-2 combines with J gene TRBJ1-4, with 7 positions matching TRBD1. CDR3 length: 14 amino acids. CDR1 is SGHAT, CDR2 FQNNGV, per germline. J gave up 7 bases and V 5 bases, and 7 bases lay outside the gene matches. This CDR3 is CASSPRDRVEKLFF. The CDR3 nucleotides read TGTGCCAGCAGCCCCCGAGACAGGGTTGAAAAACTGTTTTTT.

This clonotype occurred many times. The chain joins TRBV4-1 to TRBJ1-2, with D possibly matching TRBD1 (6 bases). The CDR3 has 15 residues. Germline V lookup: CDR1 MGHRA, CDR2 YSYEKL. V lost 3 bases and J lost 6, with 17 bases in between. CDR3 in DNA: TGCGCCAGCAGCCAGAGGGGGGGAGTTGAGAATGGCTACACCTTC. Its protein product is CASSQRGGVENGYTF.

This clonotype was observed at least ten times. V usage is TRBV7-2 and J usage is TRBJ2-3; the D is unclear. Germline lookup yields CDR1 SGHTA and CDR2 FQGNSA. This CDR3 comprises 15 residues. Trimming cost V 1 base and J 5 bases, with 13 bases left between them. CDR3 protein: CASSLGSRVGDTQYF. The CDR3 DNA is TGTGCCAGCAGCTTAGGTAGTCGGGTGGGAGATACGCAGTATTTT. The whole variable domain, remainder taken from reference TRBV7-2 and TRBJ2-3, is GAGVSQSPSNKVTEKGKDVELRCDPISGHTALYWYRQSLGQGLEFLIYFQGNSAPDKSGLPSDRFSAERTGGSVSTLTIQRTQQEDSAVYLCASSLGSRVGDTQYFGPGTRLTVL.

This clonotype was seen only a few times. The V gene is TRBV9, the J gene TRBJ1-1; maybe TRBD1 (5 bases). The CDR3 totals 14 residues. CDR1 and CDR2 (germline): SGDLS, YYNGEE. Trimming took 0 bases from V and 4 from J, leaving 10 bases between them. The CDR3 region has the DNA TGTGCCAGCAGCGTAGATTTGGGGCTCACTGAAGCTTTCTTT. Protein sequence: CASSVDLGLTEAFF. The full variable domain, completed using reference TRBV9 and TRBJ1-1, is DSGVTQTPKHLITATGQRVTLRCSPRSGDLSVYWYQQSLDQGLQFLIQYYNGEERAKGNILERFSAQQFPDLHSELNLSSLELGDSALYFCASSVDLGLTEAFFGQGTRLTVV.

The rearrangement uses TRBV20-1 and TRBJ2-2; TRBD2 aligns across 11 bases. Germline assignment: CDR1 DFQATT and CDR2 SNEGSKA (reference sequence). J lost 1 base, V lost 0 bases, and 7 bases had no gene match. This CDR3 spans 18 amino acids. CDR3 in amino acids: CSARDSGGAPRNTGELFF. The CDR3 DNA is TGCAGTGCTAGAGATAGCGGGGGGGCCCCCCGGAACACCGGGGAGCTGTTTTTT.

The chain has TRBV7-9 and TRBJ2-7; no reliable D call. The CDR3 is made up of 12 amino acids. The germline gives CDR1 SEHNR, CDR2 FQNEAQ (reference sequence). V was pared by 5 bases and J by 7 bases, with 12 bases between. CDR3 in amino acids: CASSKTSEEQYF. Here the CDR3 DNA reads TGTGCCAGCAGCAAGACCAGTGAAGAGCAGTACTTC.

As concerns this clonotype: Germline and junction disagree at one end, which may indicate a read error. The chain is built from TRBV7-7 and TRBJ2-1; TRBD2 aligns across 9 bases. This CDR3 spans 16 amino acids. The V gene's germline CDR1 is SSHAT and CDR2 FNYEAQ (reference sequence). The CDR3: CASSLAGGGEYNEQFF. The DNA of the CDR3 is TGTGCTAGCAGCTTAGCGGGCGGGGGGGAGTACAATGAGCAGTTCTTC.

This chain joins TRBV30 and TRBJ2-5; TRBD2 matches 9 bases. Germline loops: CDR1 GTSNPN, CDR2 SVGIG (reference sequence). J gave up 4 bases and V 2 bases, and 5 bases lay outside the gene matches. There are 14 residues in the CDR3. The CDR3 is CAWSRASGAETQYF. As DNA, the CDR3 is TGTGCCTGGAGTAGGGCTAGCGGGGCAGAGACCCAGTACTTC.

There are many counts of this clonotype. The V call is TRBV7-6, the J call TRBJ2-1, with 7 bases lining up with TRBD2. The CDR3 spans 13 residues. From germline, CDR1 is SGHVS and CDR2 FNYEAQ. Trimming removed 6 bases from V and 10 bases from J; junction bases left unmatched: 9. The CDR3 DNA reads TGTGCCAGCAGTCCGAGCACTAGCGCGGAGCAGTTCTTC. This sequence encodes CASSPSTSAEQFF.

This clonotype has at least ten counts. The chain links TRBV12-3 or TRBV12-4 to TRBJ2-5, with D perhaps matching TRBD2 (6 bases). The CDR3 extends over 12 amino acids. V lost 3 bases and J lost 5, with 7 bases in between. In DNA form, the CDR3 reads TGTGCCAGCAGTTTGAGCGGGGAGACCCAGTACTTC. Residues: CASSLSGETQYF.

This clonotype showed up just a few times. The chain is built from TRBV20-1 and TRBJ2-1; possible D gene TRBD1, 6 bases. The V gene's germline CDR1 is DFQATT and CDR2 SNEGSKA (reference sequence). Between the trimmed V and J ends, which lost 0 bases and 7 bases, there was a span of 7 bases. The CDR3 is 12 residues long. The CDR3 nucleotides read TGCAGTGCTAGAGATAGGGGGAATGAGCAGTTCTTC. This encodes CSARDRGNEQFF.

This clonotype showed up just a few times. The CDR3 DNA is TGCGCCAGCAGCCTCCGGGGACAGGGGGACGAGCAGTACTTC. As protein: CASSLRGQGDEQYF. J is TRBJ2-7 and V is TRBV4-1; 11 bases match TRBD1. The germline CDR1 and CDR2 sequences are MGHRA and YSYEKL. V gave up 4 bases and J gave up 5 bases; unmatched junction bases: 4. The CDR3 is 14 amino acids.

This clonotype was picked up a small number of times. This chain joins TRBV21-1 and TRBJ2-7. TRBV21-1 is termed a pseudogene. The CDR3 consists of 9 residues. The CDR3 DNA reads TGTGCCAGCAGCAGGAAGCAGTACGTC. Protein product: CASSRKQYV.

In this sample, this clonotype turned up a few times. The chain is built from TRBV10-3 and TRBJ2-5; perhaps TRBD2 as D (7 bases). V lost 5 bases to trimming and J lost 2 bases, with 12 bases between them. The CDR3 covers 14 residues. Germline lookup yields CDR1 ENHRY and CDR2 SYGVKD. The CDR3 region has the DNA TGTGCCATCAGTCTCGGGGGGCCACAAGAGACCCAGTACTTC. It is translated as CAISLGGPQETQYF.

Only a few counts were recorded for this clonotype. This rearrangement joins TRBV7-6 to TRBJ2-1; maybe TRBD2 (6 bases). Between the trimmed V and J ends, which lost 5 bases and 5 bases, there was a span of 16 bases. The CDR3 is 15 residues long. CDR1 is SGHVS, CDR2 FNYEAQ, per germline. CDR3 region: CASSVPGTSNNEQFF. CDR3 nucleotides: TGTGCCAGCAGCGTACCCGGGACTTCAAACAATGAGCAGTTCTTC.

There are many counts of this clonotype. This chain uses TRBV13 with TRBJ2-3, with 10 bases lining up with TRBD2. The CDR3 sequence is 13 residues long. The V and J ends lost 8 bases and 3 bases, in that order; junction bases with no gene match: 2. Germline values: CDR1 PRHDT, CDR2 FYEKMQ (reference sequence). The chain's CDR3 is CASQRGGTDTQYF. CDR3 coding DNA: TGTGCCAGCCAGCGGGGGGGGACAGATACGCAGTATTTT.

V gene TRBV27 combines with J gene TRBJ2-2; D gene unclear. The germline V gene has CDR1 MNHEY and CDR2 SMNVEV (reference sequence). Trimming pared 3 bases from V and 4 bases from J, leaving 9 bases between. The CDR3 covers 14 residues. CDR3 amino acids: CASSFFSGTGELFF. The CDR3 bases are TGTGCCAGCAGTTTTTTCTCCGGCACCGGGGAGCTGTTTTTT.

This clonotype showed up many times. The chain recombines TRBV12-3 or TRBV12-4 with TRBJ2-7; tentative D call: TRBD1 (5 bases). Trimming shortened V by 4 bases and J by 4 bases, and 8 bases separated the two germline ends. This CDR3 region has 12 residues. As DNA, the CDR3 is TGTGCCAGCAGTTCCCAGGGTTACGAGCAGTACGTC. Translated: CASSSQGYEQYV.

The genes are TRBV5-6 and TRBJ2-1, with 7 nucleotides matching TRBD2. V trimming: 4 bases; J trimming: 0 bases; junction bases outside the gene matches: 7. This CDR3 contains 16 residues. Germline CDR1 SGHDT, CDR2 YYEEEE. This chain's CDR3 is CASSRPLAASYNEQFF. CDR3 DNA: TGTGCCAGCAGCCGCCCCCTAGCGGCCTCCTACAATGAGCAGTTCTTC.

This rearrangement joins TRBV7-8 to TRBJ2-2, with TRBD2 matching over 7 bases. The CDR3 spans 17 residues. Trimming removed 3 bases from V and 7 bases from J; junction bases left unmatched: 14. The V gene's germline CDR1 is SGHVS and CDR2 FQNEAQ. The CDR3 spells CASSLADGGLRGGELFF. In DNA form, the CDR3 reads TGTGCCAGCAGCTTGGCGGATGGGGGACTACGAGGCGGGGAGCTGTTTTTT.

This clonotype was seen only a few times. CDR3 in DNA: TGTGCCAGCAGCTCCGGGGGTGAGCAGTTCTTC. It codes for CASSSGGEQFF. The chain combines TRBV5-6 with TRBJ2-1; possible D gene TRBD2, 6 bases. This CDR3 is 11 amino acids long. Trimming took off 3 bases at V and 9 bases at J, with 7 bases between the two ends. Germline V gives CDR1 SGHDT, CDR2 YYEEEE.

The rearrangement joins TRBV11-2 to TRBJ2-1, with D possibly being TRBD2 (5 bases). V shed 7 bases and J shed 4 bases, with 14 bases lying between them. Germline CDR1 reads SGHAT; CDR2 reads FQNNGV. The CDR3 has 14 residues. CDR3 nucleotide sequence: TGTGCCAGCAATGATGGAGGCATTTACAATGAGCAGTTCTTC. Its translation is CASNDGGIYNEQFF.

This clonotype showed up just a few times. CDR3 sequence: CSVRTGGEQYV. DNA of the CDR3: TGCAGCGTGAGGACAGGGGGGGAGCAGTACGTC. The chain links TRBV29-1 to TRBJ2-7; 10 nucleotides align to TRBD1. Looked up from germline, CDR1 is SQVTM and CDR2 is ANQGSEA. The CDR3 totals 11 residues. The junction had 3 bases not matched to a gene; V was cut back by 6 bases and J by 7 bases.

This clonotype was counted between two and nine times. This rearrangement joins TRBV19 to TRBJ1-1, with D possibly being TRBD1 (5 bases). CDR1 is LNHDA, CDR2 SQIVND, per germline (reference sequence). The V and J ends lost 6 bases and 4 bases respectively, with 18 bases between them. The CDR3 length is 15 residues. The CDR3 protein is CASREGRAFATEAFF. As DNA, the CDR3 is TGTGCCAGTAGAGAAGGCAGGGCTTTTGCCACTGAAGCTTTCTTT.

V gene TRBV4-1 combines with J gene TRBJ1-1; TRBD1 agrees at 8 bases. V trimming: 2 bases; J trimming: 0 bases; junction bases outside the gene matches: 5. CDR3 length: 16 amino acids. Germline V gene lookup returns CDR1 MGHRA and CDR2 YSYEKL. CDR3 protein: CASSQRTGYMNTEAFF. In DNA form, the CDR3 reads TGCGCCAGCAGCCAACGGACAGGGTACATGAACACTGAAGCTTTCTTT.